Below are 8 T cell receptor beta chains sequenced from a single sample in a study of CD8+ T cells in alopecia areata. Cells pooled from cutaneous lymph nodes were sorted on CD4, CD8alpha, NKG2D, NKG2ACE and other markers. TCR sequencing used cDNA made by reverse transcription of extracted RNA. The assay was immunoSEQ multiplex PCR, and TCRdb's table has in-frame clones only and misses some. This repertoire holds about 19,000 clones, and none appear only once. Sequences were obtained from CD8+ T cells sorted from a lymph node. These receptors came from a C3H/HeJ mouse with alopecia areata. The MHC haplotype recorded for the strain is H2-k.

This clone was recorded a few times. Germline and genes: mouse. The read comes to an end 4 residues before the CDR3 does, leaving the germline J gene to fill in the end. The chain combines TRBV13-3 with TRBJ1-1; TRBD1 might be the D (5 bases). This CDR3 region has 13 residues. Germline V CDR1 and CDR2: NNHDY, SYVADS. The V gene lost 3 bases and the J gene lost 3 bases, with 9 bases spanning the gap. The CDR3 is CASSVREDTEVFF. Partial CDR3 DNA: TGTGCCAGCAGTGTCAGGGAGGACACA.

This clone has more than one count but fewer than ten. Gene names and germline match the mouse. The read falls 4 residues short of the CDR3 end, and the missing part is taken from the germline J gene. This chain connects TRBV1 to TRBJ1-1, with D unresolved. V lost 5 bases and J lost 1, with 5 bases in between. The CDR3 has 12 residues. The germline gives CDR1 NSQYPW, CDR2 LRSPGD (reference sequence). The CDR3 sequence: CTCSYINTEVFF. The sequenced CDR3 bases are TGCACCTGCAGTTACATAAACACA.

This clone was detected a few times. The gene symbols are mouse symbols. The read ends 4 residues early relative to the CDR3; the germline J gene fills the gap. V and J are TRBV29 and TRBJ2-1, with 9 bases aligning to TRBD2. The V gene's germline CDR1 is MSHET and CDR2 SYDVDS. V trimming: 1 base; J trimming: 6 bases; junction bases outside the gene matches: 1. The CDR3 runs to 14 residues. Here the CDR3 reads CASSLLGGLAEQFF. The covered CDR3 bases are TGTGCTAGCAGTTTATTGGGGGGGCTTGCT.

This clone was detected a few times. Genes and germline are mouse. The read falls 4 residues short of the CDR3 end, and the missing part is taken from the germline J gene. The chain has TRBV19 and TRBJ2-3; 13 bases match TRBD2. The germline V gene has CDR1 FNHDT and CDR2 SITEND (reference sequence). The CDR3 is 16 residues long. J lost 3 bases, V lost 4 bases, and 5 bases had no gene match. This CDR3 reads CASSPGLGGRAETLYF. CDR3 DNA, as far as it was read: TGTGCCAGCAGTCCAGGACTGGGGGGGCGCGCAGAA.

As regards this clone: The gene names given are mouse names. The CDR3 sequence: CASSDAWTGGDEQYF. CDR3 DNA, as far as it was read: TGTGCCAGCAGTGATGCGTGGACTGGGGGTGAT. The genes are TRBV13-1 and TRBJ2-7; 10 nucleotides match TRBD2. The read ends 4 residues before the CDR3 terminus; that terminus is restored from the germline J gene. The germline gives CDR1 NSHNY, CDR2 SYGAGN. The CDR3 is 15 amino acids.

A remark on this clone: The genes and germline here are from mouse. CDR3 in amino acids: CASSDFASNERLFF. Incomplete CDR3 DNA: TGTGCTAGCAGTGACTTCGCCAGCAACGAA. The rearrangement joins TRBV17 to TRBJ1-4; D is ambiguous. Read coverage stops 4 residues before the CDR3 terminus; the germline J gene supplies the remainder. The ends were cut back, 5 bases at V and 4 bases at J, with 11 bases in the middle. CDR3 length: 14 residues. Germline V CDR1 and CDR2: MNHDT, YYDKIL. Full variable domain (remainder filled in from reference TRBV17 and TRBJ1-4): DTTVKQNPRYKLARVGKPVNLICSQTMNHDTMYWYQKKPNQAPKLLLFYYDKILNREADTFEKFQSSRPNNSFCSLYIGSAGLEYSAMYLCASSDFASNERLFFGHGTKLSVL.

This clone was found many times. Gene names are mouse gene names. Read coverage stops 4 residues before the CDR3 terminus; the germline J gene supplies the remainder. This chain joins TRBV13-3 and TRBJ2-7; 8 nucleotides line up with TRBD2. Germline V lookup: CDR1 NNHDY, CDR2 SYVADS. The trim removed 2 bases at V and 0 bases at J, leaving 4 bases unmatched. This CDR3 region has 15 residues. The CDR3 sequence: CASSENWGSSYEQYF. CDR3 DNA (partial): TGTGCCAGCAGTGAAAACTGGGGGAGCTCCTAT.

As to this clone: The listed genes are named as in mouse. The read halts 4 residues ahead of the CDR3 end, with the missing end drawn from the germline J gene. V is TRBV14 and J is TRBJ2-5; D is possibly TRBD1 (6 bases). The CDR3 spans 14 residues. Germline V lookup: CDR1 SGHDT, CDR2 FRDEAV. V was clipped by 1 base and J by 2 bases, with 8 bases between them. The chain's CDR3 is CASSFKGVQDTQYF. CDR3 DNA (partial): TGTGCCAGCAGTTTCAAGGGGGTCCAAGAC.